These 27 T cell receptor beta chains share one sample of origin, sequenced in a study of cytomegalovirus exposure and HLA in healthy donors. Primers included in the PCR were 60 Vbeta and 13 Jbeta primers. Repertoires were generated with immunoSEQ multiplex PCR, while TCRdb's copy carries only in-frame clones and drops some. Its listing shows some 160,000 clones. Material: PBMCs. The receptors here all came from a man between 25 and 39 years old in good health and CMV-seronegative.

This chain joins TRBV6-5 and TRBJ1-2, with 12 bases fitting TRBD1. The CDR3 runs to 15 residues. V lost 0 bases, J lost 7 bases, and 3 bases stayed unmatched. CDR1 is MNHEY and CDR2 is SVGAGI in the germline V gene. The CDR3 protein is CASSYSGQGAFGYTF. CDR3 nucleotides: TGTGCCAGCAGTTACTCGGGACAGGGGGCTTTTGGCTACACCTTC.

This chain joins TRBV18 and TRBJ2-3, with TRBD2 as a possible D gene (6 bases). V lost 6 bases and J lost 4, with 11 bases in between. Germline values: CDR1 KGHSH, CDR2 LQKENI. This CDR3 region has 13 residues. The CDR3 sequence: CASSDGRSDTQYF. Written as DNA, the CDR3 is TGTGCCAGCTCGGATGGGAGGTCAGATACGCAGTATTTT.

The chain combines TRBV15 with TRBJ2-1; TRBD2 matches 12 bases. V was clipped by 4 bases and J by 4 bases; unmatched bases: 8. CDR3 size: 17 residues. Germline V gene sequence: CDR1 LNHNV, CDR2 YYDKDF (reference sequence). CDR3 amino acids: CATSTKEGLAGYNEQFF. The CDR3 bases are TGTGCCACCAGCACAAAAGAGGGACTAGCGGGTTACAATGAGCAGTTCTTC.

This sequence joins TRBV4-1 and TRBJ2-7; 7 positions agree with TRBD1. The ends lost 1 base at V and 4 bases at J; junction bases unmatched: 7. Germline CDR1 and CDR2: MGHRA and YSYEKL. CDR3 length equals 15 residues. The CDR3, as DNA: TGCGCCAGCAGCCAAGGGGACAGCAATGTTTACGAGCAGTACTTC. This gives the protein CASSQGDSNVYEQYF.

This sequence joins TRBV5-3 and TRBJ1-5; D is unclear. TRBV5-3 is an ORF; its function is uncertain. V lost 0 bases, J lost 8 bases, and 18 bases lay in between. This CDR3 spans 16 amino acids. CDR3 coding DNA: TGTGCCAGAAGCTTGGGGGTCGGGGTCAGTGGAAAGCCCCAGCATTTT. It specifies CARSLGVGVSGKPQHF.

The chain joins TRBV6-5 to TRBJ2-7, with 7 nucleotides matching TRBD1. V lost 0 bases and J lost 0; bases outside the gene matches: 2. The CDR3 length is 15 residues. In germline, CDR1 is MNHEY, CDR2 SVGAGI. Written as DNA, the CDR3 is TGTGCCAGCAGTTACTCTCGGGACAGCTCCTACGAGCAGTACTTC. It yields the protein CASSYSRDSSYEQYF.

V and J are TRBV30 and TRBJ1-5; the D is unclear. Germline V lookup: CDR1 GTSNPN, CDR2 SVGIG (reference sequence). The CDR3 has 13 residues. Trimming left V 2 bases short and J 5 bases short, with 10 bases between. CDR3 in amino acids: CAWSSRRHQPQHF. DNA of the CDR3: TGTGCCTGGAGTTCCAGGAGGCATCAGCCCCAGCATTTT.

The chain couples TRBV5-1 to TRBJ2-5; TRBD2 aligns across 12 bases. This CDR3 contains 20 residues. V gave up 0 bases and J gave up 5 bases; unmatched junction bases: 17. CDR1 SGHRS and CDR2 YFSETQ come from the germline V gene. CDR3 sequence reads: CASSLGAVAGLAGSGETQYF. DNA of the CDR3: TGCGCCAGCAGCTTGGGAGCGGTTGCGGGACTAGCGGGTTCAGGGGAGACCCAGTACTTC.

V usage is TRBV10-3 and J usage is TRBJ1-1; D ambiguous. V dropped 3 bases and J dropped 0 bases, with 11 bases sitting between them. Germline CDR1 is ENHRY and CDR2 is SYGVKD. The CDR3 spans 15 residues. The CDR3 DNA sequence: TGTGCCATCAGTGACCCTGGCAGGCTGAACACTGAAGCTTTCTTT. Encoded protein: CAISDPGRLNTEAFF.

The chain uses TRBV7-2 and TRBJ2-7; TRBD1 agrees at 8 bases. Trimming cost V 5 bases and J 3 bases; bases outside gene matches: 15. The germline V gene encodes CDR1 SGHTA and CDR2 FQGNSA. The CDR3 length is 17 residues. The CDR3 protein is CASSLGGGGTGLYEQYF. Here the CDR3 DNA reads TGTGCCAGCAGCCTAGGGGGAGGAGGGACAGGACTCTACGAGCAGTACTTC.

V usage is TRBV9 and J usage is TRBJ2-5; 11 bases match TRBD2. Matching the DNA end better, TRBJ2-7 makes the J call doubtful. The CDR3 totals 15 residues. CDR1 SGDLS and CDR2 YYNGEE come from the germline V gene. CDR3 coding DNA: TGTGCCAGCAGCATGGCGACTAGCGGGATTTACGAGCAGTACTTC. It encodes CASSMATSGIYEQYF.

The gene calls are TRBV9 and TRBJ1-1; weak D call: TRBD1 (6 bases). The germline V gene has CDR1 SGDLS and CDR2 YYNGEE. This CDR3 comprises 13 residues. With 4 bases removed from V and 8 bases from J, the gap between germline ends came to 15 bases. CDR3 region: CASSLLTGSEAFF. DNA of the CDR3: TGTGCCAGCAGCTTACTTACAGGGTCGGAAGCTTTCTTT.

The genes are TRBV27 and TRBJ2-2; TRBD1 might be the D (5 bases). CDR3 length equals 15 residues. Germline V gene lookup returns CDR1 MNHEY and CDR2 SMNVEV (reference sequence). The V and J ends lost 4 bases and 2 bases respectively, with 11 bases between them. The CDR3 loop is CASSWMQGNTGELFF. CDR3 DNA: TGTGCCAGCAGTTGGATGCAGGGTAACACCGGGGAGCTGTTTTTT.

J is TRBJ2-3 and V is TRBV9, with D unclear. Trimming took off 2 bases at V and 0 bases at J, with 10 bases between the two ends. This CDR3 contains 15 residues. CDR1 and CDR2 (germline): SGDLS, YYNGEE. The CDR3 coding sequence is TGTGCCAGCAGCGTCGACATATCTAGCACAGATACGCAGTATTTT. It specifies CASSVDISSTDTQYF.

This chain uses TRBV6-1 with TRBJ1-4, with TRBD1 matching 7 bases. After removal of 5 bases from V and 8 bases from J, the junction contained 11 bases not matched to a gene. Germline assignment: CDR1 MNHNS and CDR2 SASEGT. The CDR3 sequence is 15 residues long. This CDR3 reads CASSQGVTYREKLFF. The CDR3 nucleotides are TGTGCCAGCAGTCAGGGGGTGACGTATCGGGAAAAACTGTTTTTT.

V and J are TRBV7-9 and TRBJ2-5; D is unclear. The CDR3 has 14 amino acids. Looked up from germline, CDR1 is SEHNR and CDR2 is FQNEAQ (reference sequence). Trimming pared 1 base from V and 2 bases from J, leaving 8 bases between. CDR3 loop: CASSLGAGQETQYF. The CDR3 nucleotides are TGTGCCAGCAGCTTAGGGGCAGGACAAGAGACCCAGTACTTC.

The V and J genes are TRBV7-6 and TRBJ2-7; tentatively, D is TRBD2 (5 bases). Germline V gives CDR1 SGHVS, CDR2 FNYEAQ. The CDR3 runs to 15 residues. Trimming took off 3 bases at V and 3 bases at J, with 15 bases between the two ends. DNA of the CDR3: TGTGCCAGCAGCTTGGACTTCAACATCTACTACGAGCAGTACTTC. This encodes CASSLDFNIYYEQYF. The whole variable domain, filled in from reference TRBV7-6 and TRBJ2-7, reads GAGVSQSPRYKVTKRGQDVALRCDPISGHVSLYWYRQALGQGPEFLTYFNYEAQQDKSGLPNDRFSAERPEGSISTLTIQRTEQRDSAMYRCASSLDFNIYYEQYFGPGTRLTVT.

In nucleotides, the CDR3 is TGTGCCAGCAGTTTCCAGACAGGGGGGTTCTACGAGCAGTACTTC. Its translation: CASSFQTGGFYEQYF. The gene calls are TRBV27 and TRBJ2-7; 9 bases align to TRBD1. V lost 3 bases and J lost 3; bases outside the gene matches: 6. Germline CDR1 MNHEY, CDR2 SMNVEV (reference sequence). The CDR3 is made up of 15 amino acids.

DNA of the CDR3: TGTGCCAGCAGTCCCTCGGGACAGGGGGCCTACAATGAGCAGTTCTTC. It codes for CASSPSGQGAYNEQFF. This sequence joins TRBV28 and TRBJ2-1; 11 positions match TRBD1. Per germline, CDR1 MDHEN and CDR2 SYDVKM. Trimming took 5 bases from V and 2 from J; bases not matched to a gene: 5. This CDR3 contains 16 residues.

The chain carries TRBV14 and TRBJ2-6, with D perhaps TRBD1 (5 bases). The CDR3 consists of 17 residues. Between the trimmed V and J ends, which lost 4 bases and 0 bases, there was a span of 13 bases. CDR1 and CDR2 from the germline V gene are SGHDN and FVKESK. The CDR3: CASSRGRVFSGANVLTF. CDR3 DNA: TGTGCCAGCAGCCGGGGCAGGGTGTTCTCTGGGGCCAACGTCCTGACTTTC.

This chain links TRBV6-6 with TRBJ2-5; TRBD2 matches at 15 bases. CDR1 is MNHNY, CDR2 SVGAGI, per germline (reference sequence). This CDR3 is built from 15 residues. Trimming cost V 6 bases and J 5 bases; bases outside gene matches: 4. CDR3 region: CASRPGLAGGETQYF. CDR3 bases: TGTGCCAGCAGACCCGGACTAGCGGGGGGGGAGACCCAGTACTTC.

The chain combines TRBV7-6 with TRBJ2-2; 11 bases agree with TRBD2. Germline assignment: CDR1 SGHVS and CDR2 FNYEAQ. This CDR3 spans 18 amino acids. V trimming: 2 bases; J trimming: 0 bases; junction bases outside the gene matches: 5. The CDR3 nucleotides are TGTGCCAGCAGCTTATTGGCTAGCGGGAGGTCGAACACCGGGGAGCTGTTTTTT. This gives the protein CASSLLASGRSNTGELFF.

The V and J genes are TRBV6-5 and TRBJ2-5; 7 bases align to TRBD1. The CDR3 covers 12 residues. Trimming cost V 5 bases and J 5 bases; bases outside gene matches: 2. The germline V gene has CDR1 MNHEY and CDR2 SVGAGI. CDR3 sequence (DNA): TGTGCCAGCAGTGAACAGGGGGAGACCCAGTACTTC. Translated, it gives CASSEQGETQYF.

This chain joins TRBV5-4 and TRBJ2-7, with D perhaps matching TRBD2 (6 bases). Germline values: CDR1 SGHNT, CDR2 YYREEE (reference sequence). V was cut by 0 bases and J by 3 bases, with 13 bases left in between. The CDR3 totals 15 residues. CDR3 region: CASSLVGDWSYEQYF. Here the CDR3 DNA reads TGTGCCAGCAGCTTGGTGGGGGACTGGAGCTACGAGCAGTACTTC.

The chain uses TRBV6-5 and TRBJ2-7; 11 bases match TRBD2. Germline V gene lookup returns CDR1 MNHEY and CDR2 SVGAGI. The CDR3 runs to 14 residues. After removal of 6 bases from V and 3 bases from J, the junction contained 4 bases not matched to a gene. In DNA, the CDR3 is TGTGCCAGCAGGGTAGCGGGAGGGGGCTACGAGCAGTACTTC. As protein: CASRVAGGGYEQYF.

The chain is built from TRBV7-9 and TRBJ1-5, with a weak D call TRBD1 (6 bases). Per germline, CDR1 SEHNR and CDR2 FQNEAQ (reference sequence). Trimming left V 5 bases short and J 0 bases short, with 17 bases between. The CDR3 loop spans 17 amino acids. The CDR3: CASSPDWTDFSNQPQHF. The CDR3 nucleotides are TGTGCCAGCAGCCCCGACTGGACAGATTTTAGCAATCAGCCCCAGCATTTT.

The J gene is TRBJ2-7, the V gene TRBV5-6; TRBD1 might be the D (6 bases). Germline values: CDR1 SGHDT, CDR2 YYEEEE. V gave up 0 bases and J gave up 9 bases, with 22 bases separating them. The CDR3 extends over 16 amino acids. CDR3: CASSLVESTGIFGQYF. Written as DNA, the CDR3 is TGTGCCAGCAGCTTGGTCGAAAGTACAGGGATTTTTGGGCAGTACTTC.